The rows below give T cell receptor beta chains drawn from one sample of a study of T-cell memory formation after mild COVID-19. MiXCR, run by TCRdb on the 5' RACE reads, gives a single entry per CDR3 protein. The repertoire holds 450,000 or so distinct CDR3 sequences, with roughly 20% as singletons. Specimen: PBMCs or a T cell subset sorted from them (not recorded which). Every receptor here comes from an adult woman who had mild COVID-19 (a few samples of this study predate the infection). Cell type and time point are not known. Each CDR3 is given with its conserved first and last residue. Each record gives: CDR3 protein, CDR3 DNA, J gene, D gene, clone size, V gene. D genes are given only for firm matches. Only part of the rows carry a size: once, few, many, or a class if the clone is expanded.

CSARDTSGSLYEQYF | TGCAGTGCTAGAGACACTAGCGGGTCTCTCTACGAGCAGTACTTC | TRBJ2-7 | TRBD2 | - | TRBV20-1
CASSFQAGQGSYEQYF | TGTGCCAGCAGCTTCCAAGCGGGACAGGGGTCGTACGAGCAGTACTTC | TRBJ2-7 | TRBD1 | once | TRBV5-8
CASSSLTGGLASYEQYF | TGTGCCAGCAGCAGCCTTACTGGGGGACTAGCTTCCTACGAGCAGTACTTC | TRBJ2-7 | TRBD2 | few | TRBV6-5
CAISEPGSSYEQYF | TGTGCCATCAGTGAGCCAGGCAGTTCCTACGAGCAGTACTTC | TRBJ2-7 | - | - | TRBV10-3
CATTGSTGAFSGNTIYF | TGTGCCACGACCGGATCGACAGGGGCTTTCTCTGGAAACACCATATATTTT | TRBJ1-3 | TRBD1 | - | TRBV10-3
CASSPGFTEQYF | TGCGCCAGCAGCCCCGGGTTTACCGAGCAGTACTTC | TRBJ2-7 | - | few | TRBV5-1
CASSQRDAASYEQYF | TGCGCCAGCAGCCAAAGGGACGCCGCCTCCTACGAGCAGTACTTC | TRBJ2-7 | - | - | TRBV4-1
CASSAGQGSNQPQHF | TGTGCCAGCAGTGCGGGACAGGGTAGCAATCAGCCCCAGCATTTT | TRBJ1-5 | TRBD1 | - | TRBV2
CASTDGFSYYGYTF | TGTGCCAGTACGGACGGATTCTCCTACTATGGCTACACCTTC | TRBJ1-2 | - | - | TRBV12-3/TRBV12-4
CASSLGTRYGYTF | TGTGCCAGCAGCTTAGGGACCCGCTATGGCTACACCTTC | TRBJ1-2 | - | - | TRBV7-6
CASSPTKIQGTEAFF | TGCGCCAGCAGCCCGACGAAAATCCAAGGCACTGAAGCTTTCTTT | TRBJ1-1 | - | few | TRBV5-1
CASSRFTGENEQFF | TGTGCCAGCAGCCGTTTTACAGGGGAAAATGAGCAGTTCTTC | TRBJ2-1 | TRBD1 | few | TRBV3-1
CASSRPGDYGYTF | TGTGCCAGTAGTAGGCCTGGCGACTATGGCTACACCTTC | TRBJ1-2 | - | - | TRBV19
CASSPMWYNQETQYF | TGTGCCAGCAGCCCCATGTGGTACAACCAAGAGACCCAGTACTTC | TRBJ2-5 | - | - | TRBV12-3/TRBV12-4
CASSPLTGFKSYEQYF | TGCGCCAGCAGCCCTTTGACAGGCTTTAAGTCCTACGAGCAGTACTTC | TRBJ2-7 | - | once | TRBV5-1
CASSVEAGRYGYTF | TGTGCCAGCAGCGTAGAAGCAGGGCGTTATGGCTACACCTTC | TRBJ1-2 | - | few | TRBV9
CASRIGFDSPLHF | TGTGCCAGCCGGATTGGGTTTGATTCACCCCTCCACTTT | TRBJ1-6 | - | - | TRBV19
CSARDHPQVHF | TGCAGTGCTAGAGATCACCCTCAGGTCCACTTT | TRBJ1-6 | - | - | TRBV20-1
CASWGGRQGGTEAFF | TGTGCCAGCTGGGGCGGCCGACAGGGAGGTACTGAAGCTTTCTTT | TRBJ1-1 | TRBD1 | - | TRBV6-2/TRBV6-3
CASSQWDRGSGELFF | TGCGCCAGCAGCCAGTGGGACAGGGGTTCCGGGGAGCTGTTTTTT | TRBJ2-2 | TRBD1 | few | TRBV4-1
CASSRGTGQETQYF | TGTGCCAGCAGTCGTGGGACAGGGCAAGAGACCCAGTACTTC | TRBJ2-5 | TRBD1 | many | TRBV5-6
CASSSRTEVNTEAFF | TGTGCCAGTAGTTCGCGGACAGAAGTAAACACTGAAGCTTTCTTT | TRBJ1-1 | - | - | TRBV19
CASSLGQVDYNEQFF | TGTGCCAGCAGCTTAGGCCAGGTCGACTACAATGAGCAGTTCTTC | TRBJ2-1 | - | - | TRBV7-2
CASSSSATGLAVADTQYF | TGCGCCAGCAGCAGCAGTGCTACGGGACTAGCGGTAGCCGATACGCAGTATTTT | TRBJ2-3 | TRBD2 | few | TRBV5-1
CSARLGTVYEQYF | TGCAGTGCTAGGCTCGGGACAGTCTACGAGCAGTACTTC | TRBJ2-7 | TRBD1 | few | TRBV20-1
CASSLFRSTDTQYF | TGTGCCAGCAGCTTATTTCGGAGCACAGATACGCAGTATTTT | TRBJ2-3 | - | many | TRBV7-2
CASGYGAEAFF | TGTGCTAGTGGCTACGGGGCAGAAGCTTTCTTT | TRBJ1-1 | - | - | TRBV12-5
CASKGGDYGYTF | TGTGCCAGCAAGGGGGGGGACTATGGCTACACCTTC | TRBJ1-2 | - | - | TRBV2
CASSPWAQVEQYF | TGTGCCAGCTCGCCTTGGGCCCAGGTAGAGCAGTACTTC | TRBJ2-7 | - | few | TRBV18
CATSTRLAGGSYEQFF | TGTGCCACCAGCACTAGACTAGCGGGAGGATCCTATGAGCAGTTCTTC | TRBJ2-1 | TRBD2 | few | TRBV15
CASSHRDRTTDTQYF | TGTGCCAGCAGCCACCGGGACAGGACCACAGATACGCAGTATTTT | TRBJ2-3 | TRBD1 | few | TRBV12-3/TRBV12-4
CASGDRGLSGANVLTF | TGTGCCAGCGGCGACAGGGGACTGTCTGGGGCCAACGTCCTGACTTTC | TRBJ2-6 | TRBD1 | - | TRBV5-5
CASSIPTGEHYNEQFF | TGTGCCAGCAGCATCCCGACGGGGGAGCACTACAATGAGCAGTTCTTC | TRBJ2-1 | - | - | TRBV21-1
CASSLGQGLNSPLHF | TGCGCCAGCAGCTTGGGGCAGGGACTGAATTCACCCCTCCACTTT | TRBJ1-6 | - | - | TRBV5-1
CASRPRRPADEQFF | TGTGCCAGCAGACCGCGGCGCCCCGCTGATGAGCAGTTCTTC | TRBJ2-1 | - | - | TRBV6-1
CASSHAWNTEAFF | TGTGCCAGCAGCCACGCATGGAACACTGAAGCTTTCTTT | TRBJ1-1 | - | few | TRBV14
CASSFRILAGGSNTEAFF | TGTGCCAGCAGTTTCAGAATTTTGGCAGGTGGATCGAACACTGAAGCTTTCTTT | TRBJ1-1 | - | - | TRBV27
CASSRLGGQSSYEQYF | TGTGCCAGCAGCCGGCTTGGGGGTCAAAGCTCCTACGAGCAGTACTTC | TRBJ2-7 | - | few | TRBV4-2
CASSLGLGGSNQPQHF | TGTGCCAGCAGCTTAGGGCTAGGAGGCAGCAATCAGCCCCAGCATTTT | TRBJ1-5 | - | - | TRBV7-9
CASKNSGSTDTQYF | TGTGCCAGCAAGAATAGCGGGAGCACAGATACGCAGTATTTT | TRBJ2-3 | TRBD2 | - | TRBV7-9
CASNRDTGDYYGYTF | TGTGCCAGCAACAGGGACACGGGGGACTACTATGGCTACACCTTC | TRBJ1-2 | - | few | TRBV12-3/TRBV12-4
CASSPGEGGYTF | TGTGCCAGCAGTCCGGGTGAGGGTGGCTACACCTTC | TRBJ1-2 | - | - | TRBV6-6
CSGYRGRELFF | TGCAGCGGTTACAGGGGGCGAGAGCTGTTTTTT | TRBJ2-2 | TRBD1 | many | TRBV29-1
CATSDSVREVNEQFF | TGTGCCACCAGTGATTCTGTCAGGGAGGTCAATGAGCAGTTCTTC | TRBJ2-1 | - | many | TRBV24-1
CASSLNGGPDTQYF | TGTGCCAGCAGCTTAAACGGGGGGCCAGATACGCAGTATTTT | TRBJ2-3 | - | - | TRBV7-9
CASSYTGVGEKLFF | TGCGCCAGCAGCTACACAGGGGTAGGAGAAAAACTGTTTTTT | TRBJ1-4 | TRBD1 | - | TRBV5-1
CASKGQGALEQYF | TGCGCCAGCAAGGGACAGGGGGCGCTTGAGCAGTACTTC | TRBJ2-7 | TRBD1 | - | TRBV10-2
CSAPHHREVGEQFF | TGCAGTGCTCCCCACCACAGGGAAGTGGGTGAGCAGTTCTTC | TRBJ2-1 | - | - | TRBV20-1
CSVTGLATYNEQFF | TGCAGCGTAACAGGACTAGCGACTTACAATGAGCAGTTCTTC | TRBJ2-1 | TRBD2 | few | TRBV29-1
CASGTGSTEAFF | TGTGCCAGCGGGACAGGATCCACTGAAGCTTTCTTT | TRBJ1-1 | TRBD1 | - | TRBV5-6
CASSPDRGQTNYGYTF | TGTGCCAGCAGTCCCGACAGGGGGCAAACTAACTATGGCTACACCTTC | TRBJ1-2 | TRBD1 | - | TRBV12-3/TRBV12-4
CASSLVSWGWSEQFF | TGTGCCAGCAGCTTAGTAAGCTGGGGTTGGAGTGAGCAGTTCTTC | TRBJ2-1 | - | few | TRBV7-9
CASSPQGSSEKLFF | TGTGCCAGCAGCCCGCAGGGTAGTAGTGAAAAACTGTTTTTT | TRBJ1-4 | - | - | TRBV3-1
CATRFSSGNTIYF | TGTGCCACCAGGTTTAGCTCTGGAAACACCATATATTTT | TRBJ1-3 | - | - | TRBV15
CASSSGQGRADTQYF | TGTGCCAGCAGCTCTGGACAGGGGAGGGCAGATACGCAGTATTTT | TRBJ2-3 | TRBD1 | many | TRBV7-9
CASSSSLLSGHLSNSPLHF | TGTGCCAGCAGTTCCTCCTTACTCTCGGGACACCTATCAAATTCACCCCTCCACTTT | TRBJ1-6 | - | - | TRBV6-2/TRBV6-3
CASSLRDPSSGNTIYF | TGTGCCAGCAGCCTACGGGACCCGAGCTCTGGAAACACCATATATTTT | TRBJ1-3 | - | - | TRBV6-1
CASSHPGTGRWERFF | TGCGCCAGCAGCCACCCCGGGACAGGGCGATGGGAGCGGTTCTTC | TRBJ2-1 | TRBD1 | few | TRBV4-1
CASSLDRPGETQYF | TGCGCCAGCAGCCTGGACAGGCCGGGGGAGACCCAGTACTTC | TRBJ2-5 | TRBD1 | few | TRBV5-1
CASSTSGSWETQYF | TGTGCCAGCAGCACTAGCGGGAGCTGGGAGACCCAGTACTTC | TRBJ2-5 | TRBD2 | few | TRBV7-2